This T cell receptor beta chain came from a study of shared clonotypes between healthy human individuals. Study-wide context: The study drew on two women and a few men aged 18 to 49 as donors. Plates per donor: three CD4 naive, three CD4 memory, two CD8 naive, one CD8 memory.

TCRdb's copy holds only in-frame clones and misses some; the assay was immunoSEQ multiplex PCR. The sample records roughly 1 million clones, around four fifths being singletons. The germline CDR1 and CDR2 sequences are MNHEY and SMNVEV (reference sequence). This CDR3 is built from 18 residues. The ends were cut back, 0 bases at V and 9 bases at J, with 21 bases in the middle. This rearrangement joins TRBV27 to TRBJ1-6; no clear D gene. This clonotype was sampled from a man aged 18-30 years in good health. The sequenced sample was memory CD4+ T cells sorted from blood. Subset defined: CD45RA-negative fraction. The CDR3 nucleotides read TGTGCCAGCAGTTTATCGAAGTTTCATGGTCTTCTGGGTTCACCCCTCCACTTT. Translation gives CASSLSKFHGLLGSPLHF.